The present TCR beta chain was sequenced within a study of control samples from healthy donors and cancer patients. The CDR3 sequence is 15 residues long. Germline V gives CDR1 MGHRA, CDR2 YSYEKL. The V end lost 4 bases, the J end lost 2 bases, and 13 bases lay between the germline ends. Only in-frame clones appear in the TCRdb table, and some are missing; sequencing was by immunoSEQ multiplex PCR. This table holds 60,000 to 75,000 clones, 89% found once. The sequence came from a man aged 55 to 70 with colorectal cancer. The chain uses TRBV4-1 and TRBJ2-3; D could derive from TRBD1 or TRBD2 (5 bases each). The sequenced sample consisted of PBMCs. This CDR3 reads CASSLTGTITDTQYF. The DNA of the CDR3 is TGCGCCAGCAGCCTCACCGGGACCATCACAGATACGCAGTATTTT.